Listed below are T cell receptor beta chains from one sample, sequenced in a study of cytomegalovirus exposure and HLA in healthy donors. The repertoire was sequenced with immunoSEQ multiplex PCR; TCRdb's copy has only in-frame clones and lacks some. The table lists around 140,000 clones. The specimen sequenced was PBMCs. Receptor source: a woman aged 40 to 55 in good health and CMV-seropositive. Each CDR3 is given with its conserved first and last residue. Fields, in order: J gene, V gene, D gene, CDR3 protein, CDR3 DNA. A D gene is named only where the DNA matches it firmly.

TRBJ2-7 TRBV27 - CASSFGGRAYEQYF TGTGCCAGCAGTTTCGGAGGAAGAGCCTACGAGCAGTACTTC
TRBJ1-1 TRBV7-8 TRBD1 CASSYRDRQRTFF TGTGCCAGCAGCTATCGGGACAGGCAGAGAACTTTCTTT
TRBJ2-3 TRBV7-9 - CASWRDRASTDTQYF TGTGCCAGCTGGCGAGACAGAGCTAGCACAGATACGCAGTATTTT
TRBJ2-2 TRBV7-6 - CASSLGVPGHYTGELFF TGTGCCAGCAGCTTAGGAGTCCCGGGACATTACACCGGGGAGCTGTTTTTT
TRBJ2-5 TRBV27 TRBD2 CASSSWGRGETQYF TGTGCCAGCAGTTCCTGGGGGAGGGGAGAGACCCAGTACTTC
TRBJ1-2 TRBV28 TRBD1 CASSLPGQGAGYTF TGTGCCAGCAGTTTACCCGGACAGGGTGCTGGCTACACCTTC
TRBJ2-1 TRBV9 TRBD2 CASSVGLAGTNEQFF TGTGCCAGCAGCGTAGGATTAGCGGGAACTAATGAGCAGTTCTTC
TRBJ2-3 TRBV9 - CASSTTRDALVGTDTQYF TGTGCCAGCAGCACGACCCGGGATGCCTTAGTCGGGACAGATACGCAGTATTTT
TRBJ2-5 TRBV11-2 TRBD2 CASSLEVSGSGETQYF TGTGCCAGCAGCTTAGAGGTTAGCGGGAGCGGAGAGACCCAGTACTTC
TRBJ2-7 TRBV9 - CASSSEGESYEQYF TGTGCCAGCAGCTCCGAGGGGGAATCCTACGAGCAGTACTTC
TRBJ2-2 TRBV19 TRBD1 CASSIRQGASTGELFF TGTGCCAGTAGTATTAGGCAGGGGGCGAGCACCGGGGAGCTGTTTTTT
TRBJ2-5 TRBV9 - CASSAAGNPPETQYF TGTGCCAGCAGCGCTGCGGGTAACCCCCCCGAGACCCAGTACTTC
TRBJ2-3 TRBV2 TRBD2 CASSKKREWDTQYF TGTGCCAGCAGTAAAAAGCGGGAGTGGGATACGCAGTATTTT
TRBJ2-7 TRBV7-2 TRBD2 CASSSLVRGGYEQYF TGTGCCAGCAGCTCCCTGGTGCGGGGGGGCTACGAGCAGTACTTC
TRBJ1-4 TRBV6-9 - CASSSIRGGWEKLFF TGTGCCAGCAGTTCGATTCGGGGGGGCTGGGAAAAACTGTTTTTT
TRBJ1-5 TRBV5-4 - CASSFPQGVGNQPQHF TGTGCCAGCAGCTTTCCTCAAGGGGTTGGCAATCAGCCCCAGCATTTT
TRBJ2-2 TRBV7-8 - CASSLGAETANTGELFF TGTGCCAGCAGCTTAGGGGCCGAGACAGCCAACACCGGGGAGCTGTTTTTT
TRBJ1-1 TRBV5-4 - CASSFHRSTEAFF TGTGCCAGCAGCTTCCACCGGAGCACTGAAGCTTTCTTT
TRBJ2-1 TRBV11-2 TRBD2 CASSSIDPTSGLYNEQFF TGTGCCAGCAGCTCCATCGATCCGACTAGCGGGCTGTACAATGAGCAGTTCTTC
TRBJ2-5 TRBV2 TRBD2 CASSDGVSGRPDQETQYF TGTGCCAGCAGTGATGGGGTTAGCGGGAGGCCAGACCAAGAGACCCAGTACTTC
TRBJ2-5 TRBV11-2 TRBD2 CASSPSGRLETQYF TGTGCCAGCAGCCCTAGCGGGAGGTTAGAGACCCAGTACTTC
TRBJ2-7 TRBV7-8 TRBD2 CASSLEGGTSGLIEHEQYF TGTGCCAGCAGCTTAGAGGGGGGGACTAGCGGGTTAATCGAACACGAGCAGTACTTC
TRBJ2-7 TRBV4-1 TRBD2 CASSRVFGAGTSGGEQYF TGCGCCAGCAGCCGCGTTTTTGGAGCGGGAACCTCCGGGGGAGAGCAGTACTTC
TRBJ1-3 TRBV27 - CASSSTGPGNTIYF TGTGCCAGCAGTTCCACAGGGCCTGGAAACACCATATATTTT
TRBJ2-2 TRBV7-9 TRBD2 CASSKATSGDTGELFF TGTGCCAGCAGCAAGGCGACTAGCGGGGACACCGGGGAGCTGTTTTTT
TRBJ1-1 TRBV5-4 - CASSPLSGHQAFF TGTGCCAGCAGCCCGTTGTCAGGACATCAAGCTTTCTTT
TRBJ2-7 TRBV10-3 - CAISDRLLLFYEQYF TGTGCCATCAGTGACCGACTCCTCCTGTTCTACGAGCAGTACTTC
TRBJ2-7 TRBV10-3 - CAISSAGQPYEQYF TGTGCCATCAGTTCCGCGGGACAGCCCTACGAGCAGTACTTC
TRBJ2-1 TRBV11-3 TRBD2 CASSLGLAGNNEQFF TGTGCCAGCAGCTTAGGCCTAGCGGGAAACAATGAGCAGTTCTTC
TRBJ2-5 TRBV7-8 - CASSLELAETQYF TGTGCCAGCAGCTTAGAACTAGCAGAGACCCAGTACTTC
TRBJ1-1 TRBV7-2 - CASSLAAANTEAFF TGTGCCAGCAGCTTAGCGGCCGCGAACACTGAAGCTTTCTTT
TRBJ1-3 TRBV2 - CATRGGGNTIYF TGTGCCACCAGAGGGGGTGGAAACACCATATATTTT
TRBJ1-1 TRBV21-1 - CASSATANTEAFF TGTGCCAGCAGCGCGACAGCGAACACTGAAGCTTTCTTT
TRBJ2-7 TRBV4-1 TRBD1 CASSPLAGPPGQGSYEQYF TGCGCCAGCAGCCCCTTGGCCGGTCCCCCGGGACAGGGGTCCTACGAGCAGTACTTC